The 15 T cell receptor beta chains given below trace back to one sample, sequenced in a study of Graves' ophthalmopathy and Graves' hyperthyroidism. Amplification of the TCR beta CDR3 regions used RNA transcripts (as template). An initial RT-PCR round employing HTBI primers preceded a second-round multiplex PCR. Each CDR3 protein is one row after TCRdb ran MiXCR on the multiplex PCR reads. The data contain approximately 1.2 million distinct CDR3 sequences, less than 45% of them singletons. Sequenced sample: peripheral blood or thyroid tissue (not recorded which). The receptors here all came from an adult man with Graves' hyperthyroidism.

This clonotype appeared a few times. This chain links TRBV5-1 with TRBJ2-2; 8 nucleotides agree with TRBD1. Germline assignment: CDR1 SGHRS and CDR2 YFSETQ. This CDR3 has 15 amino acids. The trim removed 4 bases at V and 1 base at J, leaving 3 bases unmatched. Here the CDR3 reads CASSATGGNTGELFF. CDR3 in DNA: TGCGCCAGCAGCGCCACAGGGGGGAACACCGGGGAGCTGTTTTTT.

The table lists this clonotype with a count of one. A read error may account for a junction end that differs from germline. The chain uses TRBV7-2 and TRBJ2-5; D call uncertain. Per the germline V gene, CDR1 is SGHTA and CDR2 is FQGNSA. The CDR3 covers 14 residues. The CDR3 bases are TGTGCCAGCAGCTTAGCCTCGGTCTTAGAGACCCAGCACTTC. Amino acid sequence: CASSLASVLETQHF.

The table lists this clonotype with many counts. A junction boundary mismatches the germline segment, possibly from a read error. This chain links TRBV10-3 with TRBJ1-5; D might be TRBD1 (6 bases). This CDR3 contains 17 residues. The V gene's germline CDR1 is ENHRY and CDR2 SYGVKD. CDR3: CASSDSRGDTRNQPQHF. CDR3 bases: TGTGCCAGCAGTGATAGCCGAGGGGACACACGCAATCAGCCCCAGCATTTT.

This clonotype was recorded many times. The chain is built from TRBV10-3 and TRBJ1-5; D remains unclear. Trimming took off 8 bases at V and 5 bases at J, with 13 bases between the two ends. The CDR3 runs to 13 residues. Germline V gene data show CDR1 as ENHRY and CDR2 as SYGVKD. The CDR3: CAISPGFDQPQHF. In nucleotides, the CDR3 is TGTGCCATCTCGCCGGGATTCGATCAGCCCCAGCATTTT.

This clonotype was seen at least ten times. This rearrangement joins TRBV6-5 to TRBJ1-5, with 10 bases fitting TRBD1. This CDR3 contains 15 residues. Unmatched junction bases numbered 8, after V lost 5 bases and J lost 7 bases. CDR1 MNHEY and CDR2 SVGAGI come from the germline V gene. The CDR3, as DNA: TGTGCCAGCAGTGACGGGACAGGGGTTGACCAGCCCCAGCATTTT. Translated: CASSDGTGVDQPQHF.

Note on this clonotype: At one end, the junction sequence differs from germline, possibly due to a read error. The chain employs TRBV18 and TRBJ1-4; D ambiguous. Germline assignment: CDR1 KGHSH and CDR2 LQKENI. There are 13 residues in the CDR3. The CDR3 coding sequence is TGTGCCAGCTCACCACTTCCTAATGAAAAACTGCTTTTT. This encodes CASSPLPNEKLLF. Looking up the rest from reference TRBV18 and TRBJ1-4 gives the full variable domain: NAGVMQNPRHLVRRRGQEARLRCSPMKGHSHVYWYRQLPEEGLKFMVYLQKENIIDESGMPKERFSAEFPKEGPSILRIQQVVRGDSAAYFCASSPLPNEKLLFGSGTQLSVL.

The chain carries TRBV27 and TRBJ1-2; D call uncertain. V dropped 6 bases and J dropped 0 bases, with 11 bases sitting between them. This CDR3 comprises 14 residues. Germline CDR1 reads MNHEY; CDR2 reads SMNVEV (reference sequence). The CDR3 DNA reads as TGTGCCAGCAGAAGAAGCGGAGCTAACTATGGCTACACCTTC. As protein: CASRRSGANYGYTF.

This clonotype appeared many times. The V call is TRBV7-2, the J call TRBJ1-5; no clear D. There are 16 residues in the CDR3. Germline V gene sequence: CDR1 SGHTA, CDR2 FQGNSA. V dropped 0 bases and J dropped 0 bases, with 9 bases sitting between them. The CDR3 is CASSLAFGNSNQPQHF. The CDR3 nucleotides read TGTGCCAGCAGCTTAGCTTTTGGGAATAGCAATCAGCCCCAGCATTTT.

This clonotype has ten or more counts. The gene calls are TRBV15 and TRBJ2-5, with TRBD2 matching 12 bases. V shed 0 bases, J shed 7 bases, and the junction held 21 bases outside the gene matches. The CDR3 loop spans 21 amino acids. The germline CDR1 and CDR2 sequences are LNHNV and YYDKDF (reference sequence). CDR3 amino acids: CATSRDSGDGLAGHLSSTQYF. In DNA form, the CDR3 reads TGTGCCACCAGCAGAGATTCGGGGGACGGACTAGCGGGGCACCTTTCCTCGACCCAGTACTTC.

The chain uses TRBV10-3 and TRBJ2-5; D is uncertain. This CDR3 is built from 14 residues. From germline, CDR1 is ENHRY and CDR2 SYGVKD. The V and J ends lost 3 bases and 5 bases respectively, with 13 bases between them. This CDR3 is CAISDRALGETQYF. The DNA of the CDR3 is TGTGCCATCAGTGATCGGGCGTTGGGGGAGACCCAGTACTTC.

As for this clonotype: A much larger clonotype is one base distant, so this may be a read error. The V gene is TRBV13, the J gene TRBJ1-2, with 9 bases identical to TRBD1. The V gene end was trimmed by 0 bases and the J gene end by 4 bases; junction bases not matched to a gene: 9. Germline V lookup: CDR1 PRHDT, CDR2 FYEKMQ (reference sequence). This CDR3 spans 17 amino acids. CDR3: CASSLGGTGMIPYGYTF. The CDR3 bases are TGTGCCAGCAGCTTAGGAGGGACAGGGATGATCCCCTATGGCTACACCTTC. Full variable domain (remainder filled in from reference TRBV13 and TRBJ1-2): AAGVIQSPRHLIKEKRETATLKCYPIPRHDTVYWYQQGPGQDPQFLISFYEKMQSDKGSIPDRFSAQQFSDYHSELNMSSLELGDSALYFCASSLGGTGMIPYGYTFGSGTRLTVV.

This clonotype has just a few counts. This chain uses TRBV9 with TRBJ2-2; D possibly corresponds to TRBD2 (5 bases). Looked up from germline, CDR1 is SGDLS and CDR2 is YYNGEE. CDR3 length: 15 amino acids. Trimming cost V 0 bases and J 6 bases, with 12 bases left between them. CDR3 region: CASSVVAGKAGELFF. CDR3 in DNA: TGTGCCAGCAGCGTAGTGGCCGGGAAGGCCGGGGAGCTGTTTTTT.

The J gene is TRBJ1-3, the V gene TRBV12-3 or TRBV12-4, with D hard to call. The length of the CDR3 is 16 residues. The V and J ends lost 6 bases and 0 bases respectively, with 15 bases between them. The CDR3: CASSSNQELSGNTIYF. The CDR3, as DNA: TGTGCCAGCAGCTCGAACCAGGAGCTCTCTGGAAACACCATATATTTT.

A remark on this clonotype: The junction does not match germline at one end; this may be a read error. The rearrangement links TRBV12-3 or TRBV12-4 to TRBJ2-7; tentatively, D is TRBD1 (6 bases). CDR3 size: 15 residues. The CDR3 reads CSSSRSGGPSYEQYF. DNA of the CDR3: TGTTCCAGCAGTCGTAGTGGGGGCCCTTCCTACGAGCAGTACTTC.

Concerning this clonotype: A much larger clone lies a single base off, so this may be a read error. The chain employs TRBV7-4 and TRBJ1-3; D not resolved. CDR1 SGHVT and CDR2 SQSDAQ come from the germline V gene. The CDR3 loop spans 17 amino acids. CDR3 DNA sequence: TGTGCCAGCAGCTTAGAGGCCGGACGGAGCTCTGGAAGCACCATATATTTT. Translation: CASSLEAGRSSGSTIYF.